This TCR beta chain was identified in a study of cytomegalovirus exposure and HLA in healthy donors. This CDR3 is 14 amino acids long. Between the trimmed V and J ends, which lost 6 bases and 1 base, there was a span of 13 bases. Germline CDR1 and CDR2: SGHRS and YFSETQ. Points from the study as a whole: HLA alleles showed associations with fewer than 20,000 TCR beta sequences in a later analysis, at a 0.05 false discovery rate. Of the V segments, some could not be distinguished, including TRBV6-2 and TRBV6-3, and were excluded.

About this clone: What it binds is not known.

PCR employed 60 Vbeta and 13 Jbeta primers. The protocol was immunoSEQ multiplex PCR, while the TCRdb copy is restricted to in-frame clones and leaves out a portion. This table holds some 110,000 clones, approximately 80% found once. The origin of this receptor is a man over 45 in good health and CMV-seropositive. The sequenced material came from PBMCs. V and J are TRBV5-1 and TRBJ1-1; perhaps TRBD1 as D (5 bases). CDR3 bases: TGCGCCAGCAAACCAGGGATTACGAACACTGAAGCTTTCTTT. Amino acid sequence: CASKPGITNTEAFF.